The 11 T cell receptor beta chains below all came from one sample that was sequenced in a study of brain T cells in children with intractable seizures. TCRdb's copy holds only in-frame clones and misses some; the assay was immunoSEQ multiplex PCR. The sample comprises roughly 23,000 clones, roughly 94% of which are singletons, and 5% to 7% rests with the top ten. Specimen: peripheral blood, collected at surgery. These receptors were taken from a boy younger than 18 with focal cortical dysplasia and intractable seizures.

The chain combines TRBV10-3 with TRBJ2-3; 7 positions match TRBD2. There are 15 residues in the CDR3. CDR1 ENHRY and CDR2 SYGVKD come from the germline V gene. The trim removed 3 bases at V and 0 bases at J, leaving 3 bases unmatched. CDR3 loop: CAISEGRASTDTQYF. Written as DNA, the CDR3 is TGTGCCATCAGTGAAGGGAGGGCTAGCACAGATACGCAGTATTTT.

The rearrangement links TRBV7-6 to TRBJ1-2, with D possibly TRBD1 on 5 matching bases. V was trimmed by 1 base and J by 6 bases, leaving 9 bases between them. Per germline, CDR1 SGHVS and CDR2 FNYEAQ. The CDR3 contains 13 residues. CDR3 amino acids: CASSLGGADGYTF. CDR3 nucleotides: TGTGCCAGCAGCTTAGGAGGGGCGGATGGCTACACCTTC.

This rearrangement joins TRBV13 to TRBJ2-2; D is perhaps TRBD1 (5 bases). The CDR3 is 15 residues long. V gave up 5 bases and J gave up 0 bases, with 10 bases separating them. Germline V gene sequence: CDR1 PRHDT, CDR2 FYEKMQ (reference sequence). For the CDR3, the DNA is TGTGCCAGCAGCCGGACATTATCGAACACCGGGGAGCTGTTTTTT. Protein sequence: CASSRTLSNTGELFF. Drawing the rest from reference TRBV13 and TRBJ2-2, the complete variable domain is AAGVIQSPRHLIKEKRETATLKCYPIPRHDTVYWYQQGPGQDPQFLISFYEKMQSDKGSIPDRFSAQQFSDYHSELNMSSLELGDSALYFCASSRTLSNTGELFFGEGSRLTVL.

The genes are TRBV28 and TRBJ1-2; no clear D gene. Germline values: CDR1 MDHEN, CDR2 SYDVKM. Trimming stripped 1 base from V and 6 bases from J, with 12 bases between. The CDR3 has 14 residues. CDR3 in amino acids: CASSLSEEIDGYTF. CDR3 coding DNA: TGTGCCAGCAGTTTATCAGAGGAGATCGATGGCTACACCTTC.

This clone was recorded once. The V and J genes are TRBV27 and TRBJ2-6; no clear D gene. Germline lookup yields CDR1 MNHEY and CDR2 SMNVEV (reference sequence). The V gene lost 1 base and the J gene lost 0 bases, with 7 bases spanning the gap. The CDR3 contains 16 residues. The CDR3 protein is CASSLFSGSGANVLTF. The CDR3 DNA is TGTGCCAGCAGTTTATTTTCGGGCTCTGGGGCCAACGTCCTGACTTTC.

J is TRBJ1-5 and V is TRBV28; D is unclear. CDR1 and CDR2 from the germline V gene are MDHEN and SYDVKM. The CDR3 covers 14 residues. Trimming pared 2 bases from V and 8 bases from J, leaving 13 bases between. CDR3 nucleotide sequence: TGTGCCAGCAGTTTAGTGCCCGAGTATGAGCCCCAGCATTTT. Translating it yields CASSLVPEYEPQHF.

The chain employs TRBV6-1 and TRBJ1-5; TRBD1 matches at 7 bases. V was clipped by 0 bases and J by 9 bases; unmatched bases: 11. The CDR3 runs 16 residues. Germline lookup yields CDR1 MNHNS and CDR2 SASEGT. CDR3 nucleotide sequence: TGTGCCAGCAGTGAAGCTAATAGACAGGGTTATTGGCCCCAGCATTTT. Translating it yields CASSEANRQGYWPQHF.

This clone was seen just once. The chain couples TRBV2 to TRBJ1-2; TRBD1 matches at 7 bases. The CDR3 has 14 residues. The junction had 5 bases not matched to a gene; V was cut back by 3 bases and J by 4 bases. Germline assignment: CDR1 SNHLY and CDR2 FYNNEI. CDR3 coding DNA: TGTGCCAGCAGTGAGACAGGGTTCAGCTATGGCTACACCTTC. As protein: CASSETGFSYGYTF. The variable domain in full, with the rest retrieved from reference TRBV2 and TRBJ1-2, is EPEVTQTPSHQVTQMGQEVILRCVPISNHLYFYWYRQILGQKVEFLVSFYNNEISEKSEIFDDQFSVERPDGSNFTLKIRSTKLEDSAMYFCASSETGFSYGYTFGSGTRLTVV.

This clone was seen a single time. This CDR3 reads CASAVETNRDTEAFF. As DNA, the CDR3 is TGCGCCAGCGCGGTCGAAACCAACAGGGACACTGAAGCTTTCTTT. The rearrangement uses TRBV5-1 and TRBJ1-1; tentative D call: TRBD1 (6 bases). Trimming stripped 7 bases from V and 3 bases from J, with 19 bases between. Per germline, CDR1 SGHRS and CDR2 YFSETQ. The CDR3 is 15 residues long.

The rearrangement uses TRBV5-5 and TRBJ2-1; 12 bases are shared with TRBD2. Germline values: CDR1 SGHKS, CDR2 YYEKEE (reference sequence). The CDR3 contains 16 residues. Trimming cost V 5 bases and J 7 bases; bases outside gene matches: 10. This chain's CDR3 is CASRPPSGGAGNEQFF. CDR3 in DNA: TGTGCCAGCAGGCCTCCTAGCGGGGGGGCTGGGAATGAGCAGTTCTTC. Full variable domain (missing parts from reference TRBV5-5 and TRBJ2-1): DAGVTQSPTHLIKTRGQQVTLRCSPISGHKSVSWYQQVLGQGPQFIFQYYEKEERGRGNFPDRFSARQFPNYSSELNVNALLLGDSALYLCASRPPSGGAGNEQFFGPGTRLTVL.

This clone is a singleton in its sample. J is TRBJ1-2 and V is TRBV21-1; the table's D call of TRBD1 was not tested on the DNA. TRBV21-1 is shown as a pseudogene. The CDR3 contains 14 residues. The chain's CDR3 is CASSKVSQACGYTF. Written as DNA, the CDR3 is TGTGCCAGCAGCAAAGTTTCGCAGGCTTGCGGCTACACCTTC.